The 17 T cell receptor beta chains below all came from one sample that was sequenced in a study of OX40 agonist ivuxolimab in advanced cancers. Measured with immunoSEQ multiplex PCR; TCRdb has only the in-frame clones, and not every one. This sample has approximately 30,000 clones, with less than 90% found just once. Sequencing used CD4+ or CD8+ T cells sorted from blood, obtained in a trial of the OX40 agonist ivuxolimab. The receptor source for this set is an adult with an advanced solid tumor such as melanoma, head and neck, liver or kidney cancer.

The chain combines TRBV5-6 with TRBJ2-7; 8 bases map to TRBD1. The V and J ends lost 1 base and 2 bases, in that order; junction bases with no gene match: 2. The CDR3 is made up of 14 amino acids. The germline V gene has CDR1 SGHDT and CDR2 YYEEEE. In nucleotides, the CDR3 is TGTGCCAGCAGCTTGTCGACAGGGGCCTACGAGCAGTACTTC. It yields the protein CASSLSTGAYEQYF. The full variable domain, with the rest looked up from reference TRBV5-6 and TRBJ2-7, is DAGVTQSPTHLIKTRGQQVTLRCSPKSGHDTVSWYQQALGQGPQFIFQYYEEEERQRGNFPDRFSGHQFPNYSSELNVNALLLGDSALYLCASSLSTGAYEQYFGPGTRLTVT.

V usage is TRBV6-5 and J usage is TRBJ1-1, with 7 bases lining up with TRBD1. Trimming took 7 bases from V and 4 from J; bases not matched to a gene: 6. The CDR3 length is 13 residues. Germline V gene data show CDR1 as MNHEY and CDR2 as SVGAGI. The CDR3, as DNA: TGTGCCAGCAAAAAGACAGGGTCCACTGAAGCTTTCTTT. Its translation is CASKKTGSTEAFF.

The rearrangement links TRBV5-1 to TRBJ1-4; D remains unclear. The CDR3 contains 15 residues. Germline loops: CDR1 SGHRS, CDR2 YFSETQ. V was pared by 4 bases and J by 3 bases, with 13 bases between. This CDR3 reads CASSPTTGANEKLFF. The DNA of the CDR3 is TGCGCCAGCAGCCCCACGACGGGTGCTAATGAAAAACTGTTTTTT.

The rearrangement joins TRBV27 to TRBJ2-1, with D perhaps assigned TRBD1 or TRBD2 (5 bases each). The CDR3 has 15 residues. V was trimmed by 2 bases and J by 4 bases, leaving 12 bases between them. The germline CDR1 and CDR2 sequences are MNHEY and SMNVEV (reference sequence). The CDR3 here is CASSLPGPAYNEQFF. Written as DNA, the CDR3 is TGTGCCAGCAGTTTACCGGGGCCAGCTTACAATGAGCAGTTCTTC.

This sequence joins TRBV12-1 and TRBJ2-1; the table's D call of TRBD2 was not tested on the DNA. TRBV12-1 is reported as a pseudogene. The CDR3 is made up of 16 amino acids. The CDR3 nucleotides read TGTGCCAGCAGCTTTGAACTAGCGGGAGGGTACAATGAGCAGTTCTTC. Translating gives CASSFELAGGYNEQFF.

In DNA, the CDR3 is TGTGCCAGCAGTATCCGCGGTCTTCAAGAGACCCAGTACTTC. Translation: CASSIRGLQETQYF. V usage is TRBV28 and J usage is TRBJ2-5; unclear D gene. CDR1 is MDHEN and CDR2 is SYDVKM in the germline V gene. Trimming removed 5 bases at V and 2 bases at J, with 12 bases between. This CDR3 spans 14 amino acids.

This clone was detected only once. V is TRBV14 and J is TRBJ2-7, with D possibly TRBD2 on 6 matching bases. The germline V and J ends were trimmed by 0 bases and 4 bases, with 10 bases remaining between them. CDR3 size: 14 residues. CDR1 and CDR2 (germline): SGHDN, FVKESK. The CDR3 reads CASSQDGGIYEQYF. CDR3 DNA: TGTGCCAGCAGCCAAGATGGGGGGATATACGAGCAGTACTTC.

The chain uses TRBV5-6 and TRBJ2-5; perhaps TRBD1 as D (5 bases). V lost 4 bases and J lost 5, with 12 bases in between. The CDR3 runs to 13 residues. Germline CDR1 is SGHDT and CDR2 is YYEEEE. Written as DNA, the CDR3 is TGTGCCAGCAGCATCGACAGCCCCGAGACCCAGTACTTC. Translating gives CASSIDSPETQYF.

The chain links TRBV6-1 to TRBJ2-1; tentative D call: TRBD1 (7 bases). The CDR3 loop spans 15 amino acids. Germline values: CDR1 MNHNS, CDR2 SASEGT. V was trimmed by 2 bases and J by 5 bases, leaving 13 bases between them. Here the CDR3 reads CASSEWRGHNNEQFF. CDR3 coding DNA: TGTGCCAGCAGTGAATGGAGGGGGCACAACAATGAGCAGTTCTTC.

This chain connects TRBV6-1 to TRBJ2-5, with 14 bases identical to TRBD2. The V and J ends lost 4 bases and 4 bases, in that order; junction bases with no gene match: 2. In germline, CDR1 is MNHNS, CDR2 SASEGT. This CDR3 has 15 amino acids. In DNA form, the CDR3 reads TGTGCCAGCAGTGTGGGGACTAGCGGGAGAGAGACCCAGTACTTC. It yields the protein CASSVGTSGRETQYF.

This chain connects TRBV28 to TRBJ1-6; no reliable D call. This CDR3 spans 14 amino acids. Germline CDR1 is MDHEN and CDR2 is SYDVKM. Trimming took 6 bases from V and 7 from J, leaving 13 bases between them. The CDR3 region is CASRLFMGNSPLHF. CDR3 bases: TGTGCCAGCAGACTCTTTATGGGGAATTCACCCCTCCACTTT.

The genes are TRBV7-8 and TRBJ1-2; a weak D match, TRBD1 (6 bases). There are 14 residues in the CDR3. The V and J ends lost 2 bases and 8 bases respectively, with 15 bases between them. CDR1 is SGHVS and CDR2 is FQNEAQ in the germline V gene. The CDR3 bases are TGTGCCAGCAGCTTAAACCCCTCAGGGGAGGGCTACACCTTC. Protein: CASSLNPSGEGYTF.

V is TRBV7-9 and J is TRBJ1-1; D is uncertain. Trimming cost V 4 bases and J 4 bases, with 7 bases left between them. The germline V gene has CDR1 SEHNR and CDR2 FQNEAQ (reference sequence). There are 12 residues in the CDR3. CDR3 residues: CASSSLTTEAFF. The CDR3 DNA is TGTGCCAGCAGCTCCCTGACCACTGAAGCTTTCTTT.

CDR3 in DNA: TGTGCCAGTAGTCGGGAGGCCTACAATGAGCAGTTCTTC. It translates to CASSREAYNEQFF. The chain employs TRBV19 and TRBJ2-1; TRBD2 aligns across 7 bases. The J segment lost 2 bases and the V segment lost 5 bases, leaving 0 bases of the junction unmatched. Germline lookup yields CDR1 LNHDA and CDR2 SQIVND (reference sequence). The length of the CDR3 is 13 residues.

V and J are TRBV15 and TRBJ2-7; TRBD2 agrees at 9 bases. Trimming removed 9 bases from V and 4 bases from J; junction bases left unmatched: 10. The germline V gene has CDR1 LNHNV and CDR2 YYDKDF (reference sequence). The CDR3 extends over 14 amino acids. CDR3 in amino acids: CATSFSGSRYEQYF. In nucleotides, the CDR3 is TGTGCCACTTCCTTTAGCGGGAGTCGGTACGAGCAGTACTTC.

The gene calls are TRBV5-6 and TRBJ1-2, with D possibly being TRBD1 (6 bases). The CDR3 runs 19 residues. Per the germline V gene, CDR1 is SGHDT and CDR2 is YYEEEE. Deletions cut 0 bases from V and 4 bases from J, with 25 bases between. The CDR3 DNA reads as TGTGCCAGCAGCTTGGCCGGTGTTCAGTTAGGGGGGCGCAGCTATGGCTACACCTTC. Its protein product is CASSLAGVQLGGRSYGYTF.

The chain couples TRBV27 to TRBJ2-5; 14 nucleotides align to TRBD2. The ends lost 6 bases at V and 11 bases at J; junction bases unmatched: 11. Germline CDR1 reads MNHEY; CDR2 reads SMNVEV (reference sequence). The CDR3 is 15 residues long. In nucleotides, the CDR3 is TGTGCCAGCAGCACCTCGGGACTAGCGGGAGTTGGGCAGTACTTC. As protein: CASSTSGLAGVGQYF.